A single sample gave rise to the 25 T cell receptor beta chains below, sequenced in a study of OX40 agonist ivuxolimab in advanced cancers. Library preparation used the immunoSEQ multiplex PCR assay. TCRdb's version of the immuneACCESS table is confined to in-frame rearrangements and falls short of the full clone set. An unresolved V gene accounts for under half of the shortfall where checked; the remainder is of unknown origin. Within this sample are approximately 50,000 clones, with approximately 84% of them counted one time only. Together, the top ten hold roughly 13% of the sample. Sample: CD4+ or CD8+ T cells sorted from blood, taken in a trial of the OX40 agonist ivuxolimab. All receptors derive from an adult with an advanced solid tumor such as melanoma, head and neck, liver or kidney cancer.

The rearrangement links TRBV13 to TRBJ1-4; no clear D gene. The V gene's germline CDR1 is PRHDT and CDR2 FYEKMQ (reference sequence). This CDR3 contains 14 residues. V lost 5 bases and J 8 bases, leaving 15 bases between the germline ends. This chain's CDR3 is CASSRNQQKEKLFF. The CDR3 DNA sequence: TGTGCCAGCAGCAGAAACCAACAGAAGGAAAAACTGTTTTTT.

This clone was observed a single time. The chain carries TRBV10-3 and TRBJ2-2, with a possible D match to TRBD1 (5 bases). The V gene's germline CDR1 is ENHRY and CDR2 SYGVKD. The CDR3 is made up of 15 amino acids. V lost 3 bases and J lost 3, with 11 bases in between. In DNA, the CDR3 is TGTGCCATCAGTGATGGCAGGGTCTACACCGGGGAGCTGTTTTTT. It codes for CAISDGRVYTGELFF.

This clone was recorded once. The genes are TRBV7-9 and TRBJ1-1; possibly TRBD1 for D (5 bases). Looked up from germline, CDR1 is SEHNR and CDR2 is FQNEAQ (reference sequence). Trimming stripped 3 bases from V and 4 bases from J, with 9 bases between. This CDR3 comprises 13 residues. CDR3 sequence: CASSFSRATEAFF. The CDR3 coding sequence is TGTGCCAGCAGCTTTTCCAGGGCCACTGAAGCTTTCTTT.

V is TRBV30 and J is TRBJ1-5; D perhaps matches TRBD1 (5 bases). Germline lookup yields CDR1 GTSNPN and CDR2 SVGIG (reference sequence). The CDR3 has 14 residues. The germline V and J ends were trimmed by 2 bases and 3 bases, with 11 bases remaining between them. The DNA of the CDR3 is TGTGCCTGGAGTCCCGGGGGGACCAATCAGCCCCAGCATTTT. This codes for CAWSPGGTNQPQHF.

The V call is TRBV5-1, the J call TRBJ2-5, with D maybe TRBD1 (6 bases). V dropped 3 bases and J dropped 3 bases, with 15 bases sitting between them. The germline gives CDR1 SGHRS, CDR2 YFSETQ. The CDR3 is made up of 15 amino acids. CDR3 region: CASSWLTGLEETQYF. The CDR3 DNA reads TGCGCCAGCAGCTGGTTGACAGGCCTAGAAGAGACCCAGTACTTC. Filled out from reference TRBV5-1 and TRBJ2-5, the complete variable domain reads KAGVTQTPRYLIKTRGQQVTLSCSPISGHRSVSWYQQTPGQGLQFLFEYFSETQRNKGNFPGRFSGRQFSNSRSEMNVSTLELGDSALYLCASSWLTGLEETQYFGPGTRLLVL.

This clone was counted a few times. The chain recombines TRBV5-1 with TRBJ2-7, with 7 nucleotides matching TRBD2. With 0 bases clipped from V and 1 base from J, the junction kept 1 base outside the gene matches. Germline V gene data show CDR1 as SGHRS and CDR2 as YFSETQ. The CDR3 covers 14 residues. In DNA form, the CDR3 reads TGCGCCAGCAGCTTGGCGGGAGGATCCTACGAGCAGTACTTC. It specifies CASSLAGGSYEQYF.

The chain joins TRBV29-1 to TRBJ2-7; TRBD2 agrees at 7 bases. CDR3 length equals 12 residues. The trim removed 2 bases at V and 4 bases at J, leaving 2 bases unmatched. Looked up from germline, CDR1 is SQVTM and CDR2 is ANQGSEA. This CDR3 is CSVELAEYEQYF. CDR3 sequence (DNA): TGCAGCGTTGAACTAGCGGAATACGAGCAGTACTTC.

The chain uses TRBV7-8 and TRBJ2-3; a possible D gene is TRBD1 (5 bases). The CDR3 sequence is 15 residues long. Germline lookup yields CDR1 SGHVS and CDR2 FQNEAQ. Trimming removed 2 bases at V and 5 bases at J, with 14 bases between. DNA for the CDR3: TGTGCCAGCAGCTTACGGCAGGGTAGGATAGATACGCAGTATTTT. Translation gives CASSLRQGRIDTQYF. Combining the CDR3 with reference TRBV7-8 and TRBJ2-3 gives the whole variable domain GAGVSQSPRYKVAKRGQDVALRCDPISGHVSLFWYQQALGQGPEFLTYFQNEAQLDKSGLPSDRFFAERPEGSVSTLKIQRTQQEDSAVYLCASSLRQGRIDTQYFGPGTRLTVL.

This clone was recorded only once. The V gene is TRBV7-9, the J gene TRBJ2-1, with D unresolved. Trimming removed 0 bases at V and 0 bases at J, with 6 bases between. Germline assignment: CDR1 SEHNR and CDR2 FQNEAQ (reference sequence). The CDR3 contains 15 residues. CDR3 region: CASSLAQNSYNEQFF. The CDR3 DNA sequence: TGTGCCAGCAGCTTAGCACAGAACTCCTACAATGAGCAGTTCTTC.

Notes on this clone: The sample has other DNA sequences that encode this CDR3 too. V and J are TRBV7-9 and TRBJ2-2; D unclear. CDR3 length: 16 residues. V gave up 5 bases and J gave up 0 bases, with 13 bases separating them. Germline V CDR1 and CDR2: SEHNR, FQNEAQ (reference sequence). CDR3 DNA: TGTGCCAGCAGCCTAAAGATGGAATCGAACACCGGGGAGCTGTTTTTT. It codes for CASSLKMESNTGELFF.

The chain recombines TRBV19 with TRBJ1-5, with D possibly being TRBD1 (5 bases). Between the trimmed V and J ends, which lost 4 bases and 2 bases, there was a span of 9 bases. The CDR3 runs 14 residues. CDR1 is LNHDA and CDR2 is SQIVND in the germline V gene (reference sequence). The CDR3 protein is CASSTRDRNQPQHF. CDR3 DNA: TGTGCCAGTAGTACCAGGGACCGCAATCAGCCCCAGCATTTT.

The CDR3 DNA follows: TGTGCCAGCAGTCCCCGGGACAGGGTCTACGAGCAGTACTTC. Translating it yields CASSPRDRVYEQYF. The V call is TRBV6-6, the J call TRBJ2-7; 9 nucleotides align to TRBD1. Germline V gene sequence: CDR1 MNHNY, CDR2 SVGAGI (reference sequence). This CDR3 comprises 14 residues. V lost 5 bases, J lost 3 bases, and 5 bases stayed unmatched.

The chain is built from TRBV6-4 and TRBJ2-7; D is unclear. The germline V gene has CDR1 MRHNA and CDR2 SNTAGT. V was shortened by 8 bases and J by 3 bases, with 17 bases between the two germline ends. The CDR3 is 14 amino acids. For the CDR3, the DNA is TGTGCCAGCCCCCAGGTACGGCACTTCTACGAGCAGTACTTC. Translated: CASPQVRHFYEQYF.

This chain uses TRBV5-6 with TRBJ1-5; D perhaps matches TRBD1 (6 bases). Trimming took off 3 bases at V and 6 bases at J, with 16 bases between the two ends. This CDR3 contains 15 residues. In germline, CDR1 is SGHDT, CDR2 YYEEEE. The CDR3 nucleotides read TGTGCCAGCAGCTGGGGCCAGGGGAAGGGTCAGCCCCAGCATTTT. Its translation is CASSWGQGKGQPQHF. Full variable domain (missing parts from reference TRBV5-6 and TRBJ1-5): DAGVTQSPTHLIKTRGQQVTLRCSPKSGHDTVSWYQQALGQGPQFIFQYYEEEERQRGNFPDRFSGHQFPNYSSELNVNALLLGDSALYLCASSWGQGKGQPQHFGDGTRLSIL.

CDR3 coding DNA: TGTGCCAGCAGTTACTCGGGGGGCCCGGGGGGCTACACCTTC. It specifies CASSYSGGPGGYTF. The rearrangement uses TRBV6-6 and TRBJ1-2, with D possibly being TRBD1 (6 bases). V lost 0 bases and J lost 8, with 13 bases in between. Germline CDR1 is MNHNY and CDR2 is SVGAGI (reference sequence). The CDR3 extends over 14 amino acids.

The rearrangement joins TRBV7-2 to TRBJ2-7; TRBD1 agrees at 8 bases. The CDR3 runs to 14 residues. Unmatched junction bases numbered 2, after V lost 1 base and J lost 3 bases. Germline V gene sequence: CDR1 SGHTA, CDR2 FQGNSA. CDR3 sequence: CASSLDRGDYEQYF. The CDR3 bases are TGTGCCAGCAGCTTAGACAGGGGGGACTACGAGCAGTACTTC.

The CDR3 DNA sequence: TGTGCCAGCAGTTACAGGAGAACCCAACCTCGTTCACCCCTCCACTTT. Its translation: CASSYRRTQPRSPLHF. The chain links TRBV6-5 to TRBJ1-6; D uncertain. CDR1 is MNHEY, CDR2 SVGAGI, per germline. The CDR3 covers 16 residues. V was cut by 2 bases and J by 9 bases, with 17 bases left in between.

The V call is TRBV19, the J call TRBJ2-2, with TRBD1 matching over 8 bases. The length of the CDR3 is 14 residues. Unmatched junction bases numbered 7, after V lost 7 bases and J lost 6 bases. Germline assignment: CDR1 LNHDA and CDR2 SQIVND (reference sequence). Here the CDR3 DNA reads TGTGCCAGTAAGTGGACAGGGAGCGCCGGGGAGCTGTTTTTT. Amino acids: CASKWTGSAGELFF.

The gene calls are TRBV20-1 and TRBJ2-7; no definite D call. V was cut by 3 bases and J by 10 bases, with 13 bases left in between. Germline V lookup: CDR1 DFQATT, CDR2 SNEGSKA (reference sequence). This CDR3 is built from 11 residues. The CDR3 sequence: CSASSGPAQYF. DNA for the CDR3: TGCAGTGCTAGCTCCGGACCAGCCCAGTACTTC.

The chain is built from TRBV30 and TRBJ2-1; no firm D call. Trimming cost V 3 bases and J 7 bases, with 16 bases left between them. This CDR3 has 14 amino acids. The germline V gene has CDR1 GTSNPN and CDR2 SVGIG (reference sequence). For the CDR3, the DNA is TGTGCCTGGAGGGGTGGGTACCTCCCTAATGAGCAGTTCTTC. Translating gives CAWRGGYLPNEQFF.

This clone was recorded a few times. The V call is TRBV2, the J call TRBJ2-1; perhaps TRBD2 as D (5 bases). The V gene lost 5 bases and the J gene lost 8 bases, with 19 bases spanning the gap. Germline V gives CDR1 SNHLY, CDR2 FYNNEI. The CDR3 sequence is 15 residues long. The CDR3 protein is CASSQHSGLADEQFF. In DNA, the CDR3 is TGTGCCAGCAGTCAGCACTCCGGACTCGCCGATGAGCAGTTCTTC.

The genes are TRBV28 and TRBJ2-1; TRBD2 agrees at 15 bases. This CDR3 comprises 16 residues. Germline CDR1 MDHEN, CDR2 SYDVKM. Germline trimming cut 11 bases from V and 7 bases from J; bases unmatched to any gene: 12. CDR3 loop: CAARTSGRADGNEQFF. The CDR3 DNA sequence: TGTGCCGCAAGGACTAGCGGGAGGGCCGACGGAAATGAGCAGTTCTTC.

This clone was detected only once. The rearrangement joins TRBV9 to TRBJ1-2, with D hard to call. In germline, CDR1 is SGDLS, CDR2 YYNGEE. CDR3 size: 16 residues. Trimming removed 3 bases at V and 2 bases at J, with 17 bases between. CDR3 sequence: CASSDSRLEGNYGYTF. CDR3 in DNA: TGTGCCAGCAGCGACTCTCGGCTCGAAGGGAACTATGGCTACACCTTC.

This clone was found a few times. CDR3 sequence (DNA): TGTGCCTGGAGTGTACAAACAGGGCTTTCCTTCGAAGCTTTCTTT. This sequence encodes CAWSVQTGLSFEAFF. This rearrangement joins TRBV30 to TRBJ1-1, with a weak D call TRBD1 (6 bases). CDR3 size: 15 residues. From germline, CDR1 is GTSNPN and CDR2 SVGIG (reference sequence). V was cut by 0 bases and J by 8 bases, with 19 bases left in between.

The chain links TRBV4-1 to TRBJ2-1, with 16 bases that match TRBD2. Germline loops: CDR1 MGHRA, CDR2 YSYEKL. This CDR3 is 20 amino acids long. Trimming at V came to 5 bases and at J to 5 bases, leaving 15 bases not matched to a gene. The DNA for the CDR3 is TGCGCCAGCAGCACAAATTGGGGGGGACTAGCGGGAGGGCCGGACAATGAGCAGTTCTTC. Its protein product is CASSTNWGGLAGGPDNEQFF.